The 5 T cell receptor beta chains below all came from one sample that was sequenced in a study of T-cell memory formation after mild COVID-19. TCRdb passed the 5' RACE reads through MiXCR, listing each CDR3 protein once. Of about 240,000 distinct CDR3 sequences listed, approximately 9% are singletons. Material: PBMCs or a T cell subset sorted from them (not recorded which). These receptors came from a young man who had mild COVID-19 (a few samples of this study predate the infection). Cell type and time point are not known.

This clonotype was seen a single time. CDR3 sequence (DNA): TGCGCCAGCAGCTCCCAACTCGGCAGCTCTGGGGCCAACGTCCTGACTTTC. Protein sequence: CASSSQLGSSGANVLTF. V and J are TRBV5-1 and TRBJ2-6; unclear D gene. This CDR3 region has 17 residues. Germline-derived CDR1 and CDR2 are SGHRS and YFSETQ. The V gene lost 3 bases and the J gene lost 0 bases, with 13 bases spanning the gap.

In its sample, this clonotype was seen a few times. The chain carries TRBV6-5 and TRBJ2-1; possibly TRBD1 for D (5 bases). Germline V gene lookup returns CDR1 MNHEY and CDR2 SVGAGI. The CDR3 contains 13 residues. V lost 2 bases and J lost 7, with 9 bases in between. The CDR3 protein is CASSYGAQNEQFF. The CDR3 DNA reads TGTGCCAGCAGTTACGGGGCGCAAAATGAGCAGTTCTTC.

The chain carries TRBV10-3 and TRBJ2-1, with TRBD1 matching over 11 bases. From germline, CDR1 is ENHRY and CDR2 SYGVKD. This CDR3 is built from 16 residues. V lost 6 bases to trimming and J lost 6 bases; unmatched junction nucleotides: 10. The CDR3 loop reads CAIRATPGTGGNEQFF. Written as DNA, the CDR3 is TGTGCCATCAGAGCAACACCCGGGACAGGGGGCAATGAGCAGTTCTTC.

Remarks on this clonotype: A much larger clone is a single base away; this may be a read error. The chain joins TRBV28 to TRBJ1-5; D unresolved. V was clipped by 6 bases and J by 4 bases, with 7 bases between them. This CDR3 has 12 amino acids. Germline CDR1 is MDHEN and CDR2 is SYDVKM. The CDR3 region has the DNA TGTGCCAGCAGCGAACAGAATCAGCCCCAGCATTTT. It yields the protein CASSEQNQPQHF.

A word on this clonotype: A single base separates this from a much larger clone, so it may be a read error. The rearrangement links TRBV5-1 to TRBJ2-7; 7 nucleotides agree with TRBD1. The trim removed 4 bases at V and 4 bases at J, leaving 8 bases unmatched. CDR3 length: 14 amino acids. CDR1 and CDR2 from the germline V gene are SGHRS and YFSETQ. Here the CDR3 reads CASSATTGPYEQYF. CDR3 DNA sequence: TGCGCCAGCAGCGCTACGACAGGGCCGTACGAGCAGTACTTC.